The subject of this entry is one T cell receptor (beta chain). The entry originates in a study of blood T cell repertoires in COVID-19. V was pared by 7 bases and J by 8 bases, with 11 bases of the junction left unmatched. Germline V CDR1 and CDR2: SNHLY, FYNNEI. The CDR3 totals 14 residues. The assay was immunoSEQ multiplex PCR, and TCRdb's table has in-frame clones only and misses some. The sample consists of 150,000 or so clones, about four fifths of them appearing once. The TCR was taken from a woman older than 75 with acute or convalescent COVID-19. The V and J genes are TRBV2 and TRBJ2-1, with TRBD1 matching 7 bases. Sequencing was carried out using peripheral blood. The CDR3 loop reads CASNVQGIEDEQFF. CDR3 coding DNA: TGTGCCAGCAACGTACAGGGGATTGAGGATGAGCAGTTCTTC. The entire variable domain, with the rest obtained from reference TRBV2 and TRBJ2-1, is as follows: EPEVTQTPSHQVTQMGQEVILRCVPISNHLYFYWYRQILGQKVEFLVSFYNNEISEKSEIFDDQFSVERPDGSNFTLKIRSTKLEDSAMYFCASNVQGIEDEQFFGPGTRLTVL.